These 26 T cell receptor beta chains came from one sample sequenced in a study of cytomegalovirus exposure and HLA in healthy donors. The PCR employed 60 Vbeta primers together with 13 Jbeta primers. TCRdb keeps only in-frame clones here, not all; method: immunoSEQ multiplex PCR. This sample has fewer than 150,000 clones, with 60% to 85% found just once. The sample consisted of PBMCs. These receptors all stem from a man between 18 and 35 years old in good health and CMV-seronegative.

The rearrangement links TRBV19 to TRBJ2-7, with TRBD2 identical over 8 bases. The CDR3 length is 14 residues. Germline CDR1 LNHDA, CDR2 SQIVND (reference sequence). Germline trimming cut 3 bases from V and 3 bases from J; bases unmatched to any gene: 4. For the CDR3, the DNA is TGTGCCAGTAGTATTAGCGGGATTATCTACGAGCAGTACTTC. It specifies CASSISGIIYEQYF.

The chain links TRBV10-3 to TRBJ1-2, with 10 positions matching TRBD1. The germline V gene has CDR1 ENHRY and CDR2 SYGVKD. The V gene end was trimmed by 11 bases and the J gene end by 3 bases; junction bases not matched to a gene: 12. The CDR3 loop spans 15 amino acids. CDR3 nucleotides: TGTGCCTCCCGGACAGGGGGATTTGCTGACTATGGCTACACCTTC. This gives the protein CASRTGGFADYGYTF.

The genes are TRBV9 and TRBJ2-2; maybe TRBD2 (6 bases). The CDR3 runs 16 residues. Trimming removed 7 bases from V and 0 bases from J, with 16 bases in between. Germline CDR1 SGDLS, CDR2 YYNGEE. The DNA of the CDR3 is TGTGCCAGCGGACCTCGCGGGGTCGCGAACACCGGGGAGCTGTTTTTT. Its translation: CASGPRGVANTGELFF.

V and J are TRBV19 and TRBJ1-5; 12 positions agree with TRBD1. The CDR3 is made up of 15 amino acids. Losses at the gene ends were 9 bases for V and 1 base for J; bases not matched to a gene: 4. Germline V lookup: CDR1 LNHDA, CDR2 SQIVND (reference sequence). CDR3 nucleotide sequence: TGTGCCAGCACGGGACAGGGGGCGAGCAATCAGCCCCAGCATTTT. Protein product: CASTGQGASNQPQHF.

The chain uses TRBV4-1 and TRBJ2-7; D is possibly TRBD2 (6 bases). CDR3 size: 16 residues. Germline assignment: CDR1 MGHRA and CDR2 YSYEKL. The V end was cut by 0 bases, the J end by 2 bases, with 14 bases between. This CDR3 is CASSQDPGESTYEQYF. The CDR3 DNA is TGCGCCAGCAGCCAAGATCCGGGGGAGTCGACCTACGAGCAGTACTTC.

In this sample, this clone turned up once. Here the CDR3 reads CASSLSPTRQSHGYTF. DNA of the CDR3: TGTGCCAGCAGTTTATCTCCCACCCGACAGAGCCATGGCTACACCTTC. The chain has TRBV27 and TRBJ1-2, with D tentatively TRBD1 (5 bases). CDR1 is MNHEY, CDR2 SMNVEV, per germline (reference sequence). CDR3 length: 16 residues. The V and J ends lost 0 bases and 6 bases respectively, with 17 bases between them.

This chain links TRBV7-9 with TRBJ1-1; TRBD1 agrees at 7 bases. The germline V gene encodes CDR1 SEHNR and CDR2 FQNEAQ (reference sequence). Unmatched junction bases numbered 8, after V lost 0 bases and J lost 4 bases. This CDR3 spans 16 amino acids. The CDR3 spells CASSLAGTVEGTEAFF. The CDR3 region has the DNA TGTGCCAGCAGCTTAGCCGGGACAGTTGAGGGCACTGAAGCTTTCTTT.

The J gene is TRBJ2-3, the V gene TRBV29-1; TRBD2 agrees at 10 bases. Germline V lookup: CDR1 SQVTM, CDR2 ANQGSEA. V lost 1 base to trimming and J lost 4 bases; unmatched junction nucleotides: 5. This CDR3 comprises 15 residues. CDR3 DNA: TGCAGCGTTGAAGTGCTAGCGGGAGTGGCAGATACGCAGTATTTT. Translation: CSVEVLAGVADTQYF.

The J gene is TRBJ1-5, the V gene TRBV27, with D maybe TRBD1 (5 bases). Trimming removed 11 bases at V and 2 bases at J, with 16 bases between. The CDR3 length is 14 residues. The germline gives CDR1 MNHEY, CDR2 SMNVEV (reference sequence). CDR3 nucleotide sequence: TGTGCCGTAGGGACTAACTCCCGCAATCAGCCCCAGCATTTT. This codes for CAVGTNSRNQPQHF.

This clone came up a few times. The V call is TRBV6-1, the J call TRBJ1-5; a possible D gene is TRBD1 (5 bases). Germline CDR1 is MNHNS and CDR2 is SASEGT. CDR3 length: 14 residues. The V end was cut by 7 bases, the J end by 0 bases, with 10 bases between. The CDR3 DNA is TGTGCCAGCAACCGGGGGGGTAGCAATCAGCCCCAGCATTTT. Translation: CASNRGGSNQPQHF.

CDR3 region: CASSPFRGGTEAFF. The CDR3 DNA reads TGTGCCAGCAGCCCGTTCAGGGGCGGGACTGAAGCTTTCTTT. The chain carries TRBV6-1 and TRBJ1-1; D possibly corresponds to TRBD1 (6 bases). Per the germline V gene, CDR1 is MNHNS and CDR2 is SASEGT. This CDR3 is 14 amino acids long. Trimming cost V 6 bases and J 5 bases, with 16 bases left between them.

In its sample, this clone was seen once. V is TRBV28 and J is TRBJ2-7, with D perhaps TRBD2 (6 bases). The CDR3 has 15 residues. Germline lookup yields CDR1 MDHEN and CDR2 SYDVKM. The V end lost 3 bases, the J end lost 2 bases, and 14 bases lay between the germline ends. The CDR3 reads CASSFSRAGTYEQYF. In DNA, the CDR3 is TGTGCCAGCAGTTTCTCCAGGGCGGGAACCTACGAGCAGTACTTC. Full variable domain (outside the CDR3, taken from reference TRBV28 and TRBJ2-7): DVKVTQSSRYLVKRTGEKVFLECVQDMDHENMFWYRQDPGLGLRLIYFSYDVKMKEKGDIPEGYSVSREKKERFSLILESASTNQTSMYLCASSFSRAGTYEQYFGPGTRLTVT.

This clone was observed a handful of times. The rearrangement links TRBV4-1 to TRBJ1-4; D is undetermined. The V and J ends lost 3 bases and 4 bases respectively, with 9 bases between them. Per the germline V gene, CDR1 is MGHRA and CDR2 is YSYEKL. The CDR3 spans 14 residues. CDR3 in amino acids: CASSQTGINEKLFF. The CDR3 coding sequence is TGCGCCAGCAGCCAGACGGGGATTAATGAAAAACTGTTTTTT.

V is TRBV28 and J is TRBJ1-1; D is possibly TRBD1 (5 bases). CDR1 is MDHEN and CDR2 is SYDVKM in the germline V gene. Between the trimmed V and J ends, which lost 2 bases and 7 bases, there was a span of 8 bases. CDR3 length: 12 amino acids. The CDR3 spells CASSLQGVEAFF. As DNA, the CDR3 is TGTGCCAGCAGTTTACAGGGTGTTGAAGCTTTCTTT.

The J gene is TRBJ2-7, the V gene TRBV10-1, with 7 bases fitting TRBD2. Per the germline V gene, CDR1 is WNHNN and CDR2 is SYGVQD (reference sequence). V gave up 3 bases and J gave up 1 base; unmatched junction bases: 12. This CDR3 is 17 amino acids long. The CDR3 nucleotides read TGCGCCAGCAGTGAATCCGGGGGGACTCGCCTTTCCTACGAGCAGTACTTC. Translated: CASSESGGTRLSYEQYF.

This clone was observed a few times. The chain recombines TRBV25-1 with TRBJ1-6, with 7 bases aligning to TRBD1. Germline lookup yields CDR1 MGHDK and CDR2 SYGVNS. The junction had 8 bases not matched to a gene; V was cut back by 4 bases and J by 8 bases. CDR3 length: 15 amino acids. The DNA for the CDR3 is TGTGCCAGCAGTGGGACCGGACAGGTTTATTCACCCCTCCACTTT. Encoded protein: CASSGTGQVYSPLHF.

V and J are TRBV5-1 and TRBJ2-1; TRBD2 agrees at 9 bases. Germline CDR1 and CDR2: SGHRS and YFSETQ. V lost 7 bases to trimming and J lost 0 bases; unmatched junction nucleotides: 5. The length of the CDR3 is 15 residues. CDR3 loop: CASLRGGSSYNEQFF. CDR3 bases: TGCGCCAGCTTGCGGGGGGGTAGCTCCTACAATGAGCAGTTCTTC.

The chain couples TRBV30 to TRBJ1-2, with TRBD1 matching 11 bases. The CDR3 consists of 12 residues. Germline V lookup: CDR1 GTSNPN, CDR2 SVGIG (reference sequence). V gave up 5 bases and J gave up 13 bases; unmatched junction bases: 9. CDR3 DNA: TGTGCCTGGGCCGGGACAGGGGGGATTTTCACCTTC. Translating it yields CAWAGTGGIFTF.

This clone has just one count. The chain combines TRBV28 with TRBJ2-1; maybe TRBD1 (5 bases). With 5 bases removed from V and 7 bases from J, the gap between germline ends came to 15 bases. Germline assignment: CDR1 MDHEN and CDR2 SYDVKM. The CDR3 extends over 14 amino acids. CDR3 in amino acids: CASSPATVTNEQFF. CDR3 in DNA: TGTGCCAGCAGTCCCGCGACAGTTACGAATGAGCAGTTCTTC.

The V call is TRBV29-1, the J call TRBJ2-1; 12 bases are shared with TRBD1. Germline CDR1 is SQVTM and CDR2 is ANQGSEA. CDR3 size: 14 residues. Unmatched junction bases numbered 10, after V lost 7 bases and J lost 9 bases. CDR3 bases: TGCAGCGACTCGGGACAGGGGGCGTTTAGTGAGCAGTTCTTC. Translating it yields CSDSGQGAFSEQFF.

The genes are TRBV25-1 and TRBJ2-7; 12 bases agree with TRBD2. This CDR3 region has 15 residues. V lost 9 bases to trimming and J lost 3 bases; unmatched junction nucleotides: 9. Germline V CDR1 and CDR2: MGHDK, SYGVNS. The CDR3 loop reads CASSSRLAGVYEQYF. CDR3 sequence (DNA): TGTGCCAGTTCCTCCCGACTAGCGGGAGTCTACGAGCAGTACTTC.

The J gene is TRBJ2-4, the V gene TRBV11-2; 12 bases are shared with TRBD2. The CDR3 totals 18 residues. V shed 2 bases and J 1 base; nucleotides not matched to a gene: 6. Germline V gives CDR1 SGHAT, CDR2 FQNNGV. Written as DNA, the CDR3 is TGTGCCAGCAGCTTAATTGCTAGCGGGGGGGCGGCCAAAAACATTCAGTACTTC. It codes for CASSLIASGGAAKNIQYF.

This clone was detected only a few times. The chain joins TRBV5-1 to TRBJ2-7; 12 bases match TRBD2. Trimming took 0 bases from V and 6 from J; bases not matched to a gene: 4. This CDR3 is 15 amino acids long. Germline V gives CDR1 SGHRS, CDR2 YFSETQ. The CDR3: CASSLGLAGETEQYF. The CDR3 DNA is TGCGCCAGCAGCTTGGGACTAGCGGGAGAGACCGAGCAGTACTTC.

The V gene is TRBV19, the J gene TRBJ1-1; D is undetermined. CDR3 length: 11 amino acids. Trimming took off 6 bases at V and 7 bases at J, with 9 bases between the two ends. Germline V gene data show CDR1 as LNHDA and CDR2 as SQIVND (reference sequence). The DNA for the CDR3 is TGTGCCAGTAGGGGAGCGGGTGAAGCTTTCTTT. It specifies CASRGAGEAFF.

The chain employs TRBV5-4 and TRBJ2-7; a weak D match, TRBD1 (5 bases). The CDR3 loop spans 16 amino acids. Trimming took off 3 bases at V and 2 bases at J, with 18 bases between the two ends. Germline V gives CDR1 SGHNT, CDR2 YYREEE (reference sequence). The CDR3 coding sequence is TGTGCCAGCAGCTCGGAACTGCAGGGTATCCCCTACGAGCAGTACTTC. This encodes CASSSELQGIPYEQYF.

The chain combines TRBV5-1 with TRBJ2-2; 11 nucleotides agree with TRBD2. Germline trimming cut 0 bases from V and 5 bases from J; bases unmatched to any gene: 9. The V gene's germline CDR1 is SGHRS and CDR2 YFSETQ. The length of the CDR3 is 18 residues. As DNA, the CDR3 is TGCGCCAGCAGCTTGGCCGAGGGACTAGCGGCGGGTACCGGGGAGCTGTTTTTT. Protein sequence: CASSLAEGLAAGTGELFF.